One and the same sample provided the 27 T cell receptor beta chains below, sequenced in a study of blood T cell repertoires in COVID-19. Repertoires were generated with immunoSEQ multiplex PCR, while TCRdb's copy carries only in-frame clones and drops some. The sample shows about 170,000 clones, around 78% of them seen only once. Sequencing used PBMCs or T cells enriched from blood (not recorded which). The origin of the receptors is a woman between 45 and 60 years old who had recovered from COVID-19.

V is TRBV18 and J is TRBJ1-1; unclear D gene. The V end lost 3 bases, the J end lost 0 bases, and 11 bases lay between the germline ends. This CDR3 has 15 residues. The V gene's germline CDR1 is KGHSH and CDR2 LQKENI. In DNA form, the CDR3 reads TGTGCCAGCTCACCCGACATACTCATGAACACTGAAGCTTTCTTT. Encoded protein: CASSPDILMNTEAFF.

This clone was found a few times. A much more abundant neighbour one base away suggests this may be a read error. V is TRBV6-2 or TRBV6-3 and J is TRBJ1-5; perhaps TRBD1 as D (5 bases). The CDR3 totals 13 residues. Per the germline V gene, CDR1 is MNHEY and CDR2 is SVGEGT. The V and J ends lost 2 bases and 4 bases respectively, with 6 bases between them. CDR3 protein: CASSYGGNQPQHF. The CDR3 region has the DNA TGTGCCAGCAGTTACGGGGGGAATCAGCCCCAGCATTTT.

V gene TRBV27 combines with J gene TRBJ2-3; 9 nucleotides align to TRBD2. The trim removed 5 bases at V and 0 bases at J, leaving 6 bases unmatched. Germline CDR1 is MNHEY and CDR2 is SMNVEV (reference sequence). This CDR3 has 16 amino acids. The CDR3 nucleotides read TGTGCCAGCAGTCCCGCTACTAGCGGGAGCACAGATACGCAGTATTTT. It yields the protein CASSPATSGSTDTQYF.

V gene TRBV4-3 combines with J gene TRBJ1-4; weak D call: TRBD1 (5 bases). Germline V gives CDR1 LGHNA, CDR2 YSLEER. With 0 bases removed from V and 5 bases from J, the gap between germline ends came to 13 bases. The CDR3 consists of 16 residues. The CDR3 DNA follows: TGCGCCAGCAGCCAAGAGGGTGACAGCGCGAATGAAAAACTGTTTTTT. It specifies CASSQEGDSANEKLFF.

J is TRBJ1-1 and V is TRBV7-9; perhaps TRBD1 as D (6 bases). Deletions cut 6 bases from V and 5 bases from J, with 16 bases between. Looked up from germline, CDR1 is SEHNR and CDR2 is FQNEAQ (reference sequence). The CDR3 length is 14 residues. Here the CDR3 reads CASSSIQGRTEAFF. DNA for the CDR3: TGTGCCAGCAGTTCGATCCAGGGGAGAACTGAAGCTTTCTTT. Filled out from reference TRBV7-9 and TRBJ1-1, the complete variable domain reads DTGVSQNPRHKITKRGQNVTFRCDPISEHNRLYWYRQTLGQGPEFLTYFQNEAQLEKSRLLSDRFSAERPKGSFSTLEIQRTEQGDSAMYLCASSSIQGRTEAFFGQGTRLTVV.

The rearrangement joins TRBV5-4 to TRBJ2-3, with a possible D match to TRBD1 (5 bases). The CDR3 totals 13 residues. The V gene's germline CDR1 is SGHNT and CDR2 YYREEE (reference sequence). V was clipped by 5 bases and J by 5 bases, with 12 bases between them. In DNA form, the CDR3 reads TGTGCCAGCAGGACCAGGGAAATAGATACGCAGTATTTT. It translates to CASRTREIDTQYF.

V is TRBV29-1 and J is TRBJ1-4; 8 bases agree with TRBD1. V lost 6 bases and J lost 8; bases outside the gene matches: 5. There are 12 residues in the CDR3. Per the germline V gene, CDR1 is SQVTM and CDR2 is ANQGSEA. The CDR3 loop is CSVTGAAEKLFF. The CDR3 DNA follows: TGCAGCGTGACAGGGGCAGCGGAAAAACTGTTTTTT.

In its sample, this clone was seen a few times. This chain connects TRBV11-2 to TRBJ1-2; D perhaps matches TRBD1 (5 bases). The V end lost 1 base, the J end lost 9 bases, and 12 bases lay between the germline ends. This CDR3 is 13 amino acids long. Germline values: CDR1 SGHAT, CDR2 FQNNGV. The CDR3 sequence: CASSLVGALSYTF. CDR3 coding DNA: TGTGCCAGCAGCTTAGTAGGGGCATTGAGCTACACCTTC.

As to this clone: A far larger clone is only one base removed, so a read error is likely. The CDR3 bases are TGTGCCAGCAGCTTACAGGGGCCCTATGGCTACACCTTC. The encoded protein is CASSLQGPYGYTF. V usage is TRBV7-9 and J usage is TRBJ1-2, with D maybe TRBD1 (6 bases). CDR3 length equals 13 residues. Trimming removed 2 bases from V and 4 bases from J, with 8 bases in between. The germline CDR1 and CDR2 sequences are SEHNR and FQNEAQ (reference sequence).

The V and J genes are TRBV29-1 and TRBJ1-3; D may be TRBD1 (5 bases). The CDR3 consists of 14 residues. The germline gives CDR1 SQVTM, CDR2 ANQGSEA. V was shortened by 1 base and J by 6 bases, with 13 bases between the two germline ends. This chain's CDR3 is CSVEGGAGQNTIYF. Here the CDR3 DNA reads TGCAGCGTTGAAGGCGGGGCAGGCCAAAACACCATATATTTT.

The V call is TRBV11-2, the J call TRBJ2-5; 12 bases line up with TRBD2. V lost 5 bases to trimming and J lost 1 base; unmatched junction nucleotides: 11. The CDR3 length is 18 residues. Germline lookup yields CDR1 SGHAT and CDR2 FQNNGV. CDR3 region: CASSIPKPLAGGQETQYF. CDR3 sequence (DNA): TGTGCCAGCAGCATCCCAAAACCACTAGCGGGGGGCCAAGAGACCCAGTACTTC.

In DNA, the CDR3 is TGTGCCAGTAGTATGTCTGAGTATGGCTACACCTTC. This translates into CASSMSEYGYTF. The gene calls are TRBV19 and TRBJ1-2; D gene ambiguous. Trimming shortened V by 3 bases and J by 5 bases, and 7 bases separated the two germline ends. The CDR3 is 12 residues long. Germline CDR1 and CDR2: LNHDA and SQIVND (reference sequence).

The J gene is TRBJ2-5, the V gene TRBV11-3, with D possibly matching TRBD2 (7 bases). Trimming took 7 bases from V and 2 from J, leaving 11 bases between them. The CDR3 covers 13 residues. Germline CDR1 and CDR2: SGHNT and YENEEA. The CDR3, as DNA: TGTGCCAGCAAGGGGGAGGGACAAGAGACCCAGTACTTC. This codes for CASKGEGQETQYF.

The chain couples TRBV12-3 or TRBV12-4 to TRBJ2-2, with D unclear. Between the trimmed V and J ends, which lost 8 bases and 5 bases, there was a span of 12 bases. The CDR3 runs to 13 residues. CDR3 in DNA: TGTGCCAGCTACGGTCCCAATACCGGGGAGCTGTTTTTT. Its protein is CASYGPNTGELFF.

CDR3 nucleotides: TGCGCCAGCAGCCAAATCCGGGACTCTGAAGCTTTCTTT. Translating gives CASSQIRDSEAFF. This chain uses TRBV4-1 with TRBJ1-1; TRBD1 is a possible D gene (5 bases). Trimming stripped 2 bases from V and 6 bases from J, with 10 bases between. CDR3 length equals 13 residues. The germline V gene has CDR1 MGHRA and CDR2 YSYEKL.

V and J are TRBV21-1 and TRBJ2-1; TRBD1 reflects the table's D call only, with no check against the DNA. TRBV21-1 is a pseudogene. The CDR3 is made up of 15 amino acids. The CDR3 nucleotides are TGTGCCAGCAGCCTCCGGGGACAGGGGGCCGATGAGCAGTTCTTC. It is translated as CASSLRGQGADEQFF.

The V call is TRBV28, the J call TRBJ1-6, with D possibly matching TRBD1 (6 bases). The germline V and J ends were trimmed by 7 bases and 7 bases, with 14 bases remaining between them. Germline V gene sequence: CDR1 MDHEN, CDR2 SYDVKM. The CDR3 loop spans 14 amino acids. CDR3 sequence (DNA): TGTGCCAGCAATCCATGGGGGGGCAATTCACCCCTCCACTTT. The encoded protein is CASNPWGGNSPLHF.

This sequence joins TRBV7-2 and TRBJ1-2; possible D gene TRBD1, 5 bases. Germline V gene lookup returns CDR1 SGHTA and CDR2 FQGNSA. V was clipped by 4 bases and J by 5 bases, with 8 bases between them. The CDR3 has 12 residues. The CDR3 nucleotides read TGTGCCAGCAGCTCGACAGTTTATGGCTACACCTTC. It encodes CASSSTVYGYTF.

The V gene is TRBV27, the J gene TRBJ1-2; 7 bases are a match to TRBD1. The V gene end was trimmed by 5 bases and the J gene end by 8 bases; junction bases not matched to a gene: 14. Germline V gene lookup returns CDR1 MNHEY and CDR2 SMNVEV (reference sequence). This CDR3 is built from 15 residues. CDR3 sequence: CASSPGDSLKVGYTF. In DNA form, the CDR3 reads TGTGCCAGCAGTCCTGGGGACAGTTTGAAAGTAGGCTACACCTTC.

The CDR3 sequence: CASSQDSPHSLTYEQYV. The DNA for the CDR3 is TGTGCCAGCAGCCAAGATTCCCCGCATAGCCTTACCTACGAGCAGTACGTC. This chain joins TRBV3-1 (or the pseudogene TRBV3-2) and TRBJ2-7; D is unclear. The CDR3 loop spans 17 amino acids. Germline CDR1 is LGHDT and CDR2 is YNNKEL (reference sequence). V was pared by 0 bases and J by 2 bases, with 17 bases between.

This clone was found once. The chain carries TRBV4-3 and TRBJ1-2; D is unresolved. Trimming cost V 0 bases and J 2 bases, with 7 bases left between them. This CDR3 has 14 residues. The V gene's germline CDR1 is LGHNA and CDR2 YSLEER. Here the CDR3 DNA reads TGCGCCAGCAGCCAAGACCGGGGAAACTATGGCTACACCTTC. Translated: CASSQDRGNYGYTF.

This clone was detected a few times. This chain joins TRBV2 and TRBJ2-5, with TRBD1 matching 8 bases. The CDR3 loop spans 12 amino acids. Germline V gene lookup returns CDR1 SNHLY and CDR2 FYNNEI. V dropped 8 bases and J dropped 5; count of bases not matched to a gene: 4. CDR3 sequence reads: CASQGAGETQYF. DNA for the CDR3: TGTGCCAGCCAGGGGGCCGGTGAGACCCAGTACTTC.

V and J are TRBV6-4 and TRBJ1-2; TRBD1 is a possible D gene (5 bases). The germline V and J ends were trimmed by 9 bases and 0 bases, with 14 bases remaining between them. The germline V gene encodes CDR1 MRHNA and CDR2 SNTAGT. CDR3 length equals 14 residues. This chain's CDR3 is CARAGFEPNYGYTF. CDR3 bases: TGTGCCAGGGCAGGGTTCGAGCCTAACTATGGCTACACCTTC.

The CDR3 nucleotides are TGTGCCAGCAGCGCGGGACAGTCTAGCACAGATACGCAGTATTTT. Translated: CASSAGQSSTDTQYF. The chain combines TRBV7-7 with TRBJ2-3, with a possible D match to TRBD1 (7 bases). The CDR3 is made up of 15 amino acids. From germline, CDR1 is SSHAT and CDR2 FNYEAQ (reference sequence). The germline V and J ends were trimmed by 5 bases and 0 bases, with 12 bases remaining between them.

The J gene is TRBJ1-6, the V gene TRBV7-9; tentative D call: TRBD1 (6 bases). Germline V gene sequence: CDR1 SEHNR, CDR2 FQNEAQ (reference sequence). The CDR3 contains 14 residues. V was cut by 10 bases and J by 7 bases, with 17 bases left in between. CDR3 coding DNA: TGTGCCACCGAGCGAGGGGGGGGGAATTCACCCCTCCACTTT. Protein: CATERGGGNSPLHF.

The chain couples TRBV7-9 to TRBJ1-1, with a weak D call TRBD1 (6 bases). The germline V gene has CDR1 SEHNR and CDR2 FQNEAQ (reference sequence). V shed 1 base and J shed 0 bases, with 18 bases lying between them. This CDR3 is 18 amino acids long. CDR3 residues: CASSLGAAQGFVNTEAFF. CDR3 nucleotide sequence: TGTGCCAGCAGCTTAGGGGCTGCGCAGGGGTTTGTGAACACTGAAGCTTTCTTT.

The CDR3: CAISPGTGEYQPQHF. In nucleotides, the CDR3 is TGTGCCATCAGTCCCGGGACAGGGGAATATCAGCCCCAGCATTTT. J is TRBJ1-5 and V is TRBV10-3, with 10 bases fitting TRBD1. J lost 5 bases, V lost 5 bases, and 6 bases had no gene match. This CDR3 contains 15 residues. Germline-derived CDR1 and CDR2 are ENHRY and SYGVKD.